Listed below are T cell receptor beta chains from one sample, sequenced in a study of T cell changes during pregnancy in multiple sclerosis. The table came from immunoSEQ multiplex PCR; TCRdb's copy has only in-frame clones and leaves some out. Among approximately 100,000 clones listed, approximately 91% were seen once. Sequencing was performed on peripheral blood, taken after pregnancy. Receptors originate from a female donor with multiple sclerosis, enrolled in a pregnancy study. The CDR3 runs from the conserved cysteine through the conserved F or W. The D gene is left open where the match is weak. Size is omitted from some rows. Given values are once, few, many or a class for expanded clones.

d_call | j_call | v_call | clone_size | cdr3_aa | cdr3_nt
. | TRBJ1-2 | TRBV5-5 | . | CASSLTVDPQGYGYTF | TGTGCCAGCAGCTTAACGGTGGATCCTCAGGGCTATGGCTACACCTTC
. | TRBJ1-5 | TRBV27 | . | CASSFRRYSNQPQHF | TGTGCCAGCAGTTTTAGGCGGTATAGCAATCAGCCCCAGCATTTT
. | TRBJ1-3 | TRBV30 | . | CAWRPPTGGGSGNTIYF | TGTGCCTGGAGACCCCCCACGGGGGGGGGCTCTGGAAACACCATATATTTT
TRBD1 | TRBJ2-7 | TRBV27 | . | CASSPSSGQVTYEQYF | TGTGCCAGCAGTCCAAGCTCCGGACAGGTTACCTACGAGCAGTACTTC
TRBD2 | TRBJ2-1 | TRBV7-8 | once | CASSLEERGGLLLWEQFF | TGTGCCAGCAGCTTAGAAGAGCGGGGGGGCCTTCTCCTTTGGGAGCAGTTCTTC
. | TRBJ1-5 | TRBV9 | . | CASSVGRPHSNQPQHF | TGTGCCAGCAGCGTAGGGCGGCCTCATAGCAATCAGCCCCAGCATTTT
. | TRBJ2-7 | TRBV5-1 | . | CASSLAGTLHDTYEQYF | TGCGCCAGCAGCTTGGCCGGGACACTTCATGACACCTACGAGCAGTACTTC
TRBD1 | TRBJ1-5 | TRBV6-4 | few | CASRMTGDGNQPQHF | TGTGCCAGCAGGATGACAGGGGACGGCAATCAGCCCCAGCATTTT
TRBD1 | TRBJ1-1 | TRBV18 | . | CASSPGTGAAGTEAFF | TGTGCCAGCTCACCCGGGACAGGGGCCGCGGGGACTGAAGCTTTCTTT
TRBD1 | TRBJ2-2 | TRBV11-3 | . | CASSLVYGQGASTGELFF | TGTGCCAGCAGCTTAGTTTACGGACAGGGGGCAAGTACCGGGGAGCTGTTTTTT
TRBD2 | TRBJ2-1 | TRBV7-9 | . | CASRSEAGGGSNEQFF | TGTGCCAGCAGGTCCGAAGCGGGGGGAGGTTCCAATGAGCAGTTCTTC
. | TRBJ1-1 | TRBV5-1 | . | CASSPTGMNTEAFF | TGCGCCAGCAGTCCCACAGGGATGAACACTGAAGCTTTCTTT
. | TRBJ2-3 | TRBV6-1 | . | CASSSTGTSRDTQYF | TGTGCCAGCAGTTCTACCGGGACAAGCCGAGATACGCAGTATTTT
TRBD1 | TRBJ2-7 | TRBV5-1 | . | CASSLVRGFSYEQYF | TGCGCCAGCAGCTTGGTCAGGGGGTTTAGCTACGAGCAGTACTTC
. | TRBJ2-7 | TRBV30 | . | CAWSVAHPDEQYF | TGTGCCTGGAGTGTAGCCCACCCTGACGAGCAGTACTTC
. | TRBJ2-2 | TRBV7-3 | . | CASSLSPPGELFF | TGTGCCAGCAGCCTCAGTCCCCCCGGGGAGCTGTTTTTT